This T cell receptor (beta chain) appears in the sequencing data of a study of CD8 T cells in Susac syndrome. This CDR3 spans 13 amino acids. V was shortened by 5 bases and J by 10 bases, with 15 bases between the two germline ends. CDR1 is GTSNPN and CDR2 is SVGIG in the germline V gene (reference sequence). Random hexamers were used to reverse transcribe 0.5 to 1 ug of RNA. The immunoSEQ assay covered 54 Vbeta and 13 Jbeta segments for CDR3. MiXCR was run by TCRdb on the immunoSEQ multiplex PCR reads, yielding one entry per CDR3 protein. The table records almost 450,000 distinct CDR3 sequences, roughly 85% of them present only once. Findings and caveats of the study: It was acknowledged by the study that relatively few individuals were included in its TCR sequencing and HLA analysis.

Treatment-naive patients with stable or active relapsing-remitting disease were the multiple sclerosis controls. Negative isolation yielded CD8+ and CD4+ T cells; FACS enriched TEMRA cells. Of note for this clonotype: Its antigen is currently unknown.

The J gene is TRBJ1-6, the V gene TRBV30; a possible D gene is TRBD1 (5 bases). Source material: CD8+ T cells from PBMCs. The source of this sequence is a human donor with multiple sclerosis. CDR3 in DNA: TGTGCCTGGTCGTGGGGATCAGGGTCACCCCTCCACTTT. Translating gives CAWSWGSGSPLHF.